Following are 5 T cell receptor beta chains from one sample sequenced in a study of cytomegalovirus exposure and HLA in healthy donors. Amplification used 60 Vbeta primers and 13 Jbeta primers. Sequencing was performed with immunoSEQ multiplex PCR; in TCRdb, only in-frame clones are kept and a portion is missing. The table has 60,000 to 70,000 clones, roughly 70% seen once. The material sequenced was PBMCs. These TCRs come from a woman aged 25 to 39 in good health and CMV-seronegative.

The genes are TRBV10-3 and TRBJ2-5; maybe TRBD1 (6 bases). The CDR3 is 16 residues long. Germline-derived CDR1 and CDR2 are ENHRY and SYGVKD. Trimming left V 2 bases short and J 1 base short, with 14 bases between. The CDR3 is CAISEGPRGLQETQYF. The CDR3 DNA reads TGTGCCATCAGTGAGGGTCCCAGGGGCCTCCAAGAGACCCAGTACTTC.

V is TRBV28 and J is TRBJ2-3; D is uncertain. CDR3 size: 12 residues. CDR1 and CDR2 from the germline V gene are MDHEN and SYDVKM. Trimming took 3 bases from V and 3 from J, leaving 4 bases between them. CDR3 DNA: TGTGCCAGCAGTTTCCTTACAGATACGCAGTATTTT. Amino acid sequence: CASSFLTDTQYF.

The genes are TRBV7-3 and TRBJ1-1, with no clear D. Looked up from germline, CDR1 is SGHTA and CDR2 is FQGTGA. The CDR3 covers 14 residues. V was clipped by 6 bases and J by 1 base, with 12 bases between them. As DNA, the CDR3 is TGTGCCAGCAGACCCTCACAGTCGAACACTGAAGCTTTCTTT. Protein sequence: CASRPSQSNTEAFF.

The chain carries TRBV30 and TRBJ2-7; perhaps TRBD2 as D (6 bases). The V gene lost 8 bases and the J gene lost 0 bases, with 17 bases spanning the gap. The CDR3 loop spans 14 amino acids. Germline V lookup: CDR1 GTSNPN, CDR2 SVGIG (reference sequence). The CDR3 sequence is CAQRALTSSYEQYF. The CDR3 DNA reads TGTGCCCAGCGGGCTTTAACGAGCTCCTACGAGCAGTACTTC.

The chain couples TRBV7-9 to TRBJ2-7; 12 positions match TRBD1. The V segment lost 5 bases and the J segment 6 bases; nucleotides outside the gene matches: 5. The V gene's germline CDR1 is SEHNR and CDR2 FQNEAQ (reference sequence). This CDR3 contains 14 residues. CDR3 in DNA: TGTGCCAGCAGCCTCGTGGGACAGGGGGCCGAGCAGTACTTC. Translating gives CASSLVGQGAEQYF. The full variable domain, its missing parts supplied by reference TRBV7-9 and TRBJ2-7, is DTGVSQNPRHKITKRGQNVTFRCDPISEHNRLYWYRQTLGQGPEFLTYFQNEAQLEKSRLLSDRFSAERPKGSFSTLEIQRTEQGDSAMYLCASSLVGQGAEQYFGPGTRLTVT.